This T cell receptor beta chain was profiled in a study of blood T cells in healthy people across ages. With a J-beta primer mix and a sample-barcoded 5' primer, a second PCR ran about 6 to 11 cycles. A tag from a template-switch adaptor with 12 random nucleotides marked each cDNA molecule. TCRdb called the 5' RACE reads again in MiXCR, with one record for every CDR3 protein. The sample includes under 1,000,000 distinct CDR3 sequences, 35% to 40% of them seen just once. The V gene's germline CDR1 is ENHRY and CDR2 SYGVKD. The CDR3 totals 16 residues. V shed 11 bases and J shed 5 bases, with 26 bases lying between them. Notes on the study in general: A strong correlation was seen between TCR beta diversity and naive T cell percentage.

A note on this clonotype: What it recognizes is unknown.

This TCR came from a man aged 18 to 29 in good health. This chain joins TRBV10-3 and TRBJ2-3, with D possibly being TRBD2 (6 bases). Sequencing used blood. CDR3 protein: CAPPLTQGLKGDTQYF. DNA for the CDR3: TGTGCCCCCCCTCTGACCCAGGGACTCAAAGGAGATACGCAGTATTTT.